This TCR beta chain is drawn from a study of shared clonotypes between healthy human individuals. Study in general: Donor composition was a couple of women and three men, aged 18 to 49. Study conclusions and caveats: An expected dependence of interdonor clonotype sharing on sequencing depth was noted.

Profiling relied on immunoSEQ multiplex PCR, and the TCRdb table lists in-frame clones only, not all of them. The table includes some 790,000 clones, 72% detected once. On this clone: Its target is not known.

This CDR3 has 15 residues. Per the germline V gene, CDR1 is SGHRS and CDR2 is YFSETQ. Trimming took off 4 bases at V and 4 bases at J, with 14 bases between the two ends. The chain couples TRBV5-1 to TRBJ2-2, with D possibly TRBD2 on 5 matching bases. The sequenced material came from memory CD4+ T cells sorted from blood. Subset of the sample: CD45RA-negative fraction. The TCR was taken from a woman aged 25 to 39 in good health. The CDR3: CASSPTGLGTGELFF. CDR3 bases: TGCGCCAGCAGCCCAACGGGGTTAGGCACCGGGGAGCTGTTTTTT.